Described below is a single TCR beta chain sequence and its context. The junction had 1 base not matched to a gene; V was cut back by 6 bases and J by 3 bases. Germline V gene data show CDR1 as MNHEY and CDR2 as SVGAGI. The CDR3 runs to 12 residues. The entry originates in a study of T cell responses to AZD1222 COVID-19 vaccine. Only in-frame clones appear in the TCRdb table, and some are missing; sequencing was by immunoSEQ multiplex PCR. The sample yields about 100,000 clones, about 89% seen once. The chain recombines TRBV6-5 with TRBJ2-7; 8 positions agree with TRBD1. The sequence was collected from an adult who received the AZD1222 COVID-19 vaccine. Sequences were derived from peripheral blood, sampled 28 days after the second AZD1222 dose. The CDR3 DNA sequence: TGTGCCAGCAGGGACAGGGTCTACGAGCAGTACTTC. As protein: CASRDRVYEQYF.